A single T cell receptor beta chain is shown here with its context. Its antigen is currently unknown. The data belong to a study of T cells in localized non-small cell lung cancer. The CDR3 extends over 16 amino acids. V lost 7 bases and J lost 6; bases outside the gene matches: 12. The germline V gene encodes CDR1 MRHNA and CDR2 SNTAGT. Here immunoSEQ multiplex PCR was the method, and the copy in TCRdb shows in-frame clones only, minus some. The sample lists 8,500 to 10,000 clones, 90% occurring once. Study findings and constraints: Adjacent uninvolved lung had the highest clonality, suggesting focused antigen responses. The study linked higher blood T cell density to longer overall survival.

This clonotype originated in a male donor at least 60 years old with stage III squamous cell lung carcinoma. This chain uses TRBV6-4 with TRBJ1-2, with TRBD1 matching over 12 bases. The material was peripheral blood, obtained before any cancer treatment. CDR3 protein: CASTLGPGQGAHGYTF. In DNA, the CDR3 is TGTGCCAGCACCCTTGGACCGGGACAGGGGGCGCATGGCTACACCTTC.